A selection of T cell receptor beta chains follows, all from one sample in a study of T-cell reconstitution after alpha-beta-depleted transplantation in children. One entry per CDR3 protein results from TCRdb running MiXCR on the PCR reads. This sample has hundreds of thousands of distinct CDR3 sequences, with roughly 13% found just once. The sequencing used PBMCs, mostly from graft donor cells, collected 360 days after TCRalphabeta/CD19-depleted stem cell transplant. The receptors derive from a male patient aged 10-17 years who had a stem cell transplant for acute myeloid leukemia, so the T cells may come from the graft donor. The CDR3 runs from the conserved cysteine through the conserved F or W. The order of the fields is V gene, J gene, clone size, D gene, CDR3 protein, CDR3 DNA. The D gene is left open where the match is weak. The size of a clone is reported for some rows only, either as once, few or many, or as a class for expanded clones.

>TRBV27|TRBJ2-3|few|TRBD2
CASSPQIRDYPTDTQYF
TGTGCCAGCAGTCCCCAAATCCGGGACTATCCCACAGATACGCAGTATTTT
>TRBV18|TRBJ2-2|few|TRBD2
CASSPNSGTGELFF
TGTGCCAGCTCACCAAATAGCGGGACCGGGGAGCTGTTTTTT
>TRBV5-1|TRBJ1-1|-|TRBD1
CASSFGTDLNTEAFF
TGCGCCAGCAGCTTCGGGACAGACCTAAACACTGAAGCTTTCTTT
>TRBV11-2|TRBJ2-6|-|TRBD1
CASSLTGTGANGANVLTF
TGTGCCAGCAGCTTGACCGGGACAGGGGCGAATGGGGCCAACGTCCTGACTTTC
>TRBV29-1|TRBJ1-1|few|-
CSLKYHTEAFF
TGCAGCCTAAAGTACCACACTGAAGCTTTCTTT
>TRBV29-1|TRBJ1-1|-|-
CSVGSRALNTEAFF
TGCAGCGTCGGGAGCAGGGCTTTGAACACTGAAGCTTTCTTT
>TRBV3-1|TRBJ2-4|few|TRBD2
CASSQLSRLAGVGIAKNIQYF
TGTGCCAGCAGCCAATTAAGTCGACTAGCGGGAGTGGGGATAGCCAAAAACATTCAGTACTTC
>TRBV29-1|TRBJ2-5|-|TRBD2
CSVVASGLKTQYF
TGCAGCGTTGTAGCTAGCGGGCTTAAGACCCAGTACTTC
>TRBV20-1|TRBJ2-7|few|-
CSARVPYEQYF
TGCAGTGCTAGGGTCCCCTACGAGCAGTACTTC
>TRBV27|TRBJ1-2|-|TRBD1
CASSLSRQGFDGYTF
TGTGCCAGCAGTTTATCGCGACAGGGATTCGATGGCTACACCTTC
>TRBV11-1|TRBJ2-3|-|TRBD2
CASSLTILRLAGTDTQYF
TGTGCCAGCAGCTTGACGATCTTGAGACTAGCGGGCACAGATACGCAGTATTTT
>TRBV7-2|TRBJ2-2|few|TRBD2
CASSLNRGRYAGELFF
TGTGCCAGCAGCTTAAATCGCGGGAGATACGCCGGGGAGCTGTTTTTT
>TRBV7-9|TRBJ2-1|-|TRBD1
CASSVQGAKYNEQFF
TGTGCCAGCAGCGTACAGGGGGCTAAATACAATGAGCAGTTCTTC
>TRBV5-1|TRBJ2-1|-|TRBD2
CASSWGGGPRNEQFF
TGCGCCAGCAGCTGGGGGGGGGGACCTAGGAATGAGCAGTTCTTC
>TRBV28|TRBJ2-5|many|-
CASTHQETQYF
TGTGCCAGCACTCACCAAGAGACCCAGTACTTC
>TRBV20-1|TRBJ2-1|few|-
CSARVAVTYNEQFF
TGCAGTGCTAGAGTCGCAGTTACCTACAATGAGCAGTTCTTC
>TRBV6-5|TRBJ2-7|-|-
CASSITWDGSYEQYF
TGTGCCAGCAGCATTACTTGGGACGGTTCCTACGAGCAGTACTTC
>TRBV20-1|TRBJ2-1|many|TRBD1
CSAPDRFLFF
TGCAGTGCCCCGGACAGGTTTCTCTTCTTC
>TRBV27|TRBJ2-3|-|TRBD2
CASSLGRGDTDTQYF
TGTGCCAGCAGTTTAGGGCGGGGGGACACAGATACGCAGTATTTT
>TRBV6-5|TRBJ2-3|-|TRBD2
CASSYSTTSGVKGIDTQYF
TGTGCCAGCAGTTACTCTACGACTAGCGGAGTTAAGGGAATAGATACGCAGTATTTT
>TRBV12-3/TRBV12-4|TRBJ2-5|-|-
CASSLLPRASKETQYF
TGTGCCAGCAGTTTACTCCCTAGGGCATCAAAAGAGACCCAGTACTTC
>TRBV2|TRBJ2-7|-|-
CASRRHRVSSYEQYF
TGTGCCAGCAGGCGACACAGGGTGAGCTCCTACGAGCAGTACTTC
>TRBV11-2|TRBJ2-4|few|-
CASSPLDWVEGKNIQYF
TGTGCCAGCAGCCCGCTCGACTGGGTAGAGGGAAAAAACATTCAGTACTTC
>TRBV4-3|TRBJ1-5|many|TRBD1
CASSQDRRQGLNQPQHF
TGCGCCAGCAGCCAAGATCGGCGACAGGGTCTGAATCAGCCCCAGCATTTT
>TRBV20-1|TRBJ2-1|few|TRBD2
CSARGLAGFREQFF
TGCAGTGCCCGCGGACTAGCGGGATTCCGAGAGCAGTTCTTC
>TRBV29-1|TRBJ2-7|few|TRBD1
CSVGQGAPREQYF
TGCAGCGTTGGACAGGGGGCGCCTAGGGAGCAGTACTTC